Listed below are T cell receptor beta chains from one sample, sequenced in a study of cytomegalovirus exposure and HLA in healthy donors. Profiled with immunoSEQ multiplex PCR; TCRdb holds only in-frame clones, not every one. This repertoire shows approximately 200,000 clones, around 80% found once; its top ten account for 1.9%. Sequenced: PBMCs. These receptors all stem from a man younger than 40 in good health and CMV-seronegative. Both conserved end residues are part of each CDR3. The order of the fields is V gene, D gene, J gene, clone size, CDR3 DNA, CDR3 protein. D genes are given only for firm matches. Some rows mark clone size as missing; the rest say once, few, many or name a class of expanded clone.

V gene: TRBV5-1; D gene: TRBD2; J gene: TRBJ2-2; clone size: .; CDR3 DNA: TGCGCCAGCAGCTTGCCCGGGAGGGGTACCGGGGAGCTGTTTTTT; CDR3 protein: CASSLPGRGTGELFF
V gene: TRBV7-8; D gene: TRBD1; J gene: TRBJ1-4; clone size: .; CDR3 DNA: TGTGCCAGCAGCTTAGTTTTAGGGACAGGGAATGAAAAACTGTTTTTT; CDR3 protein: CASSLVLGTGNEKLFF
V gene: TRBV6-5; D gene: .; J gene: TRBJ2-2; clone size: .; CDR3 DNA: TGTGCCAGCAGTTATCCCGCGGGGACCAACACCGGGGAGCTGTTTTTT; CDR3 protein: CASSYPAGTNTGELFF
V gene: TRBV20-1; D gene: .; J gene: TRBJ2-3; clone size: .; CDR3 DNA: TGCAGACCCGGCCGGGGAGATACGCAGTATTTT; CDR3 protein: CRPGRGDTQYF
V gene: TRBV9; D gene: .; J gene: TRBJ2-2; clone size: .; CDR3 DNA: TGTGCCAGCAGCGCACGAAGAAGACAAGTCGCGAACACCGGGGAGCTGTTTTTT; CDR3 protein: CASSARRRQVANTGELFF
V gene: TRBV2; D gene: TRBD1; J gene: TRBJ1-2; clone size: .; CDR3 DNA: TGTGCCAGCAGAGGGACAGGGTTAGGCTATGGCTACACCTTC; CDR3 protein: CASRGTGLGYGYTF
V gene: TRBV19; D gene: TRBD1; J gene: TRBJ1-1; clone size: .; CDR3 DNA: TGTGCCAGTAAGAAGCCGGGACAGGGGGCAGGCACTGAAGCTTTCTTT; CDR3 protein: CASKKPGQGAGTEAFF
V gene: TRBV15; D gene: .; J gene: TRBJ2-1; clone size: .; CDR3 DNA: TGTGCCACCAGCAAAGCCGGGAGCGAGGGTTACAATGAGCAGTTCTTC; CDR3 protein: CATSKAGSEGYNEQFF
V gene: TRBV7-6; D gene: .; J gene: TRBJ2-5; clone size: few; CDR3 DNA: TGTGCCAGCAGCTTAGCCCGATACGGCCAAGAGACCCAGTACTTC; CDR3 protein: CASSLARYGQETQYF
V gene: TRBV30; D gene: TRBD1; J gene: TRBJ1-5; clone size: .; CDR3 DNA: TGTGCCTGGAGGGACAGGAAAGTGGGCAATCAGCCCCAGCATTTT; CDR3 protein: CAWRDRKVGNQPQHF
V gene: TRBV4-1; D gene: .; J gene: TRBJ1-2; clone size: .; CDR3 DNA: TGCGCCAGCAGCCCTTGGACCGGGGACTATGGCTACACCTTC; CDR3 protein: CASSPWTGDYGYTF
V gene: TRBV19; D gene: TRBD2; J gene: TRBJ2-1; clone size: once; CDR3 DNA: TGTGCCAGTAGTATAAGTAGCGGGGGTAACAATGAGCAGTTCTTC; CDR3 protein: CASSISSGGNNEQFF
V gene: TRBV10-3; D gene: .; J gene: TRBJ2-1; clone size: .; CDR3 DNA: TGTGCCATCAGTGAGCAACGGGGTGGTTCGGAAGAGCAGTTCTTC; CDR3 protein: CAISEQRGGSEEQFF
V gene: TRBV18; D gene: TRBD1; J gene: TRBJ1-1; clone size: .; CDR3 DNA: TGTGCCAGCTCGCCGGGACAGGGACGAACGAACACTGAAGCTTTCTTT; CDR3 protein: CASSPGQGRTNTEAFF
V gene: TRBV6-4; D gene: .; J gene: TRBJ2-7; clone size: .; CDR3 DNA: TGTGCCAGCAGTCCGAGAGGCGGCGGGGACGAGCAGTACTTC; CDR3 protein: CASSPRGGGDEQYF
V gene: TRBV6-1; D gene: TRBD2; J gene: TRBJ2-5; clone size: once; CDR3 DNA: TGTGCCAGCAGTGAAGCGCTACGGGCTAGCGGGAGTGCGGGAGAGACCCAGTACTTC; CDR3 protein: CASSEALRASGSAGETQYF
V gene: TRBV7-2; D gene: .; J gene: TRBJ2-7; clone size: .; CDR3 DNA: TGTGCCAGCAGCTCGGGTATCTCCTACGAGCAGTACTTC; CDR3 protein: CASSSGISYEQYF
V gene: TRBV19; D gene: .; J gene: TRBJ1-2; clone size: .; CDR3 DNA: TGTGCCAGTAGGCGCGGACAGTTTTATAACTATGGCTACACCTTC; CDR3 protein: CASRRGQFYNYGYTF
V gene: TRBV27; D gene: .; J gene: TRBJ1-2; clone size: .; CDR3 DNA: TGTGCCAGCAGTTTCCGGTCTAACTATGGCTACACCTTC; CDR3 protein: CASSFRSNYGYTF
V gene: TRBV9; D gene: .; J gene: TRBJ2-1; clone size: .; CDR3 DNA: TGTGCCAGCAGCGCCGCTAGCGTAAAGTGGAATGAGCAGTTCTTC; CDR3 protein: CASSAASVKWNEQFF
V gene: TRBV28; D gene: .; J gene: TRBJ1-5; clone size: .; CDR3 DNA: TGTGCCAGCAGTAAAAGTCTCGCGGGGAGCAATCAGCCCCAGCATTTT; CDR3 protein: CASSKSLAGSNQPQHF
V gene: TRBV27; D gene: TRBD1; J gene: TRBJ2-5; clone size: .; CDR3 DNA: TGTGCCAGCAGTCTACTGACAGGGGGCAGGGAGACCCAGTACTTC; CDR3 protein: CASSLLTGGRETQYF
V gene: TRBV5-1; D gene: .; J gene: TRBJ1-4; clone size: few; CDR3 DNA: TGCGCCAGCAGCTTGGACGCCAGAGAAAAACTGTTTTTT; CDR3 protein: CASSLDAREKLFF
V gene: TRBV13; D gene: .; J gene: TRBJ2-2; clone size: few; CDR3 DNA: TGTGCCAGCAGCCCCGGGTACGGCACCGGGGAGCTGTTTTTT; CDR3 protein: CASSPGYGTGELFF
V gene: TRBV4-1; D gene: .; J gene: TRBJ1-1; clone size: .; CDR3 DNA: TGCGCCAGCAGCCAAGTGAGGGAGACTGAAGCTTTCTTT; CDR3 protein: CASSQVRETEAFF
V gene: TRBV28; D gene: TRBD1; J gene: TRBJ1-2; clone size: .; CDR3 DNA: TGTGCCAGCAGTGGGACGAAGACAGGGGGGTATGGCTACACCTTC; CDR3 protein: CASSGTKTGGYGYTF
V gene: TRBV4-2; D gene: TRBD1; J gene: TRBJ1-5; clone size: .; CDR3 DNA: TGTGCCAGCAGCCAAGCTACCCTCCGGGACAGGGGTCAGCCCCAGCATTTT; CDR3 protein: CASSQATLRDRGQPQHF
V gene: TRBV7-9; D gene: .; J gene: TRBJ1-5; clone size: once; CDR3 DNA: TGTGCCAGCAGCTTACAGGGAAGTGAGCGGCCCCAGCATTTT; CDR3 protein: CASSLQGSERPQHF
V gene: TRBV6-5; D gene: TRBD1; J gene: TRBJ1-2; clone size: .; CDR3 DNA: TGTGCCAGCACCCGGGACAGGGGAGCTAACTATGGCTACACCTTC; CDR3 protein: CASTRDRGANYGYTF
V gene: TRBV28; D gene: .; J gene: TRBJ2-7; clone size: few; CDR3 DNA: TGTGCCAGCAGTTTACCGGCGGACGAGCAGTACTTC; CDR3 protein: CASSLPADEQYF
V gene: TRBV10-1; D gene: .; J gene: TRBJ1-5; clone size: few; CDR3 DNA: TGCGCCAGCAGTGAAGGTGGAGGTAATCAGCCCCAGCATTTT; CDR3 protein: CASSEGGGNQPQHF
V gene: TRBV4-2; D gene: TRBD1; J gene: TRBJ1-3; clone size: .; CDR3 DNA: TGTGCCAGCAGCCTCGGACAGGCTATAGGTCGTAAATCTGGAAACACCATATATTTT; CDR3 protein: CASSLGQAIGRKSGNTIYF
V gene: TRBV2; D gene: .; J gene: TRBJ2-3; clone size: once; CDR3 DNA: TGTGCCAGCAGCGATCTCAGGGTTAGCACAGATACGCAGTATTTT; CDR3 protein: CASSDLRVSTDTQYF
V gene: TRBV4-2; D gene: TRBD2; J gene: TRBJ2-2; clone size: .; CDR3 DNA: TGTGCCAGCAATCGCGGGAGGGATCACACCGGGGAGCTGTTTTTT; CDR3 protein: CASNRGRDHTGELFF
V gene: TRBV9; D gene: .; J gene: TRBJ1-4; clone size: .; CDR3 DNA: TGTGCCAGCAGCCCCCATGTGGAGCTAGGAAAACTGTTTTTT; CDR3 protein: CASSPHVELGKLFF
V gene: TRBV19; D gene: TRBD1; J gene: TRBJ2-1; clone size: .; CDR3 DNA: TGTGCCAGTGACAGGGGAGCGTACAATGAGCAGTTCTTC; CDR3 protein: CASDRGAYNEQFF
V gene: TRBV29-1; D gene: .; J gene: TRBJ2-3; clone size: .; CDR3 DNA: TGCAGCGTCAGGGGCCTTAGCACAGATACGCAGTATTTT; CDR3 protein: CSVRGLSTDTQYF
V gene: TRBV7-9; D gene: .; J gene: TRBJ1-3; clone size: .; CDR3 DNA: TGTGCCAGCAGCTCAGACTCAAACTCTGGAAACACCATATATTTT; CDR3 protein: CASSSDSNSGNTIYF
V gene: TRBV2; D gene: TRBD1; J gene: TRBJ1-5; clone size: once; CDR3 DNA: TGTGCCAGCAGTCGAGAGGGGGCGGCAGGCAATCAGCCCCAGCATTTT; CDR3 protein: CASSREGAAGNQPQHF
V gene: TRBV2; D gene: .; J gene: TRBJ1-2; clone size: once; CDR3 DNA: TGTGCCAGCGGCCACAACTATGGCTACACCTTC; CDR3 protein: CASGHNYGYTF
V gene: TRBV28; D gene: TRBD2; J gene: TRBJ2-7; clone size: once; CDR3 DNA: TGTGCCAGCAGTTTAGGGGGAGGGATCCGCTCCTACGAGCAGTACTTC; CDR3 protein: CASSLGGGIRSYEQYF